The 7 T cell receptor beta chains presented below share a single source sample, sequenced in a study of T cell changes during pregnancy in multiple sclerosis. The assay was immunoSEQ multiplex PCR, and TCRdb's table has in-frame clones only and misses some. Of around 65,000 clones in the sample, 90% were seen once. The source material was peripheral blood, sampled in the first trimester of pregnancy. Receptors were obtained from a female donor in good health, enrolled as a control in a pregnancy study.

This chain uses TRBV18 with TRBJ1-2, with TRBD1 identical over 10 bases. CDR1 and CDR2 from the germline V gene are KGHSH and LQKENI. This CDR3 contains 14 residues. Trimming removed 6 bases from V and 6 bases from J; junction bases left unmatched: 7. The CDR3 region has the DNA TGTGCCAGCTCCCCCCGTGGACAGGGGGATGGCTACACCTTC. Amino acid sequence: CASSPRGQGDGYTF.

The genes are TRBV12-5 and TRBJ2-7; D possibly corresponds to TRBD1 (5 bases). Germline V gene lookup returns CDR1 LGHNT and CDR2 FRNRAP. Trimming stripped 0 bases from V and 0 bases from J, with 12 bases between. The CDR3 loop spans 16 amino acids. CDR3 coding DNA: TGTGCTAGTGGTTTGGTATTGGGGCTGAGCTCCTACGAGCAGTACTTC. This gives the protein CASGLVLGLSSYEQYF.

The V call is TRBV7-2, the J call TRBJ2-1, with 13 bases that match TRBD2. This CDR3 spans 15 amino acids. Germline CDR1 and CDR2: SGHTA and FQGNSA. The ends lost 5 bases at V and 9 bases at J; junction bases unmatched: 7. The CDR3 region has the DNA TGTGCCAGCAGCATAGGACTAGCGGGAGAAAGTGAGCAGTTCTTC. This translates into CASSIGLAGESEQFF.

The V gene is TRBV6-6, the J gene TRBJ1-4; 9 bases agree with TRBD1. V lost 4 bases, J lost 4 bases, and 4 bases stayed unmatched. The CDR3 consists of 15 residues. Germline values: CDR1 MNHNY, CDR2 SVGAGI (reference sequence). In nucleotides, the CDR3 is TGTGCCAGCAGTTCACCGACAGGGGGTAATGAAAAACTGTTTTTT. It yields the protein CASSSPTGGNEKLFF.

The rearrangement links TRBV18 to TRBJ1-1, with 10 bases identical to TRBD1. The CDR3 is made up of 16 amino acids. Germline V gives CDR1 KGHSH, CDR2 LQKENI. V lost 3 bases to trimming and J lost 1 base; unmatched junction nucleotides: 5. CDR3 sequence reads: CASSPMTGGWNTEAFF. In DNA form, the CDR3 reads TGTGCCAGCTCACCTATGACAGGGGGCTGGAACACTGAAGCTTTCTTT.

V is TRBV27 and J is TRBJ1-6; D not resolved. The CDR3 sequence is 15 residues long. V shed 2 bases and J shed 8 bases, with 13 bases lying between them. Looked up from germline, CDR1 is MNHEY and CDR2 is SMNVEV (reference sequence). In DNA, the CDR3 is TGTGCCAGCAGTTTAATAGGAGATTCGTATTCACCCCTCCACTTT. Translated, it gives CASSLIGDSYSPLHF.

The chain couples TRBV9 to TRBJ2-5; 11 bases are a match to TRBD2. The V segment lost 2 bases and the J segment 4 bases; nucleotides outside the gene matches: 4. The CDR3 runs to 15 residues. The V gene's germline CDR1 is SGDLS and CDR2 YYNGEE. The CDR3 DNA sequence: TGTGCCAGCAGCGTGGGACTAGCGGAAGGAGAGACCCAGTACTTC. As protein: CASSVGLAEGETQYF.